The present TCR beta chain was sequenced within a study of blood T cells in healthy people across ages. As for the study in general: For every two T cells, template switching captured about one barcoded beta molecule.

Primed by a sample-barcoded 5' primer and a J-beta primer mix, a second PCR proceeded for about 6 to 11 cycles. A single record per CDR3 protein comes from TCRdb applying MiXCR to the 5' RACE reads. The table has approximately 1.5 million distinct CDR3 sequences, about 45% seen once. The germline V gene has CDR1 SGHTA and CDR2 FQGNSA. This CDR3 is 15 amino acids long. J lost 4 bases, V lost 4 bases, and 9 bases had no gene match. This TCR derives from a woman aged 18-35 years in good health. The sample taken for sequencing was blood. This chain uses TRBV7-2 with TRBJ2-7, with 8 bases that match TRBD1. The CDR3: CASSSSGGEQYEQYF. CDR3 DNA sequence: TGTGCCAGCAGCTCATCAGGGGGCGAGCAGTACGAGCAGTACTTC.